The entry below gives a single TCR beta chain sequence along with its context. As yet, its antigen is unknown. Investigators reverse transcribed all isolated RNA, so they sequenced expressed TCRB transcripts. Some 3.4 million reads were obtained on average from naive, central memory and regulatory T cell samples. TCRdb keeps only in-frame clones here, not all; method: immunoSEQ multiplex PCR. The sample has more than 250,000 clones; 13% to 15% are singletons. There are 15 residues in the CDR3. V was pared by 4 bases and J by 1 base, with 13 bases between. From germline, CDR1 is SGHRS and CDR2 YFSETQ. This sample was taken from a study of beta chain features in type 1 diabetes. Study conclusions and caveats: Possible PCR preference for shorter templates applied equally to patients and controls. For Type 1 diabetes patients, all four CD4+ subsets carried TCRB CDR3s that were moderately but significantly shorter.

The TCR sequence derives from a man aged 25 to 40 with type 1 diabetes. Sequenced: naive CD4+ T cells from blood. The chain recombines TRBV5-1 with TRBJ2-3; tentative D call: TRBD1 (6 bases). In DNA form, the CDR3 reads TGCGCCAGCAGCGTGCAGGGGTTTGGCACAGATACGCAGTATTTT. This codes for CASSVQGFGTDTQYF.